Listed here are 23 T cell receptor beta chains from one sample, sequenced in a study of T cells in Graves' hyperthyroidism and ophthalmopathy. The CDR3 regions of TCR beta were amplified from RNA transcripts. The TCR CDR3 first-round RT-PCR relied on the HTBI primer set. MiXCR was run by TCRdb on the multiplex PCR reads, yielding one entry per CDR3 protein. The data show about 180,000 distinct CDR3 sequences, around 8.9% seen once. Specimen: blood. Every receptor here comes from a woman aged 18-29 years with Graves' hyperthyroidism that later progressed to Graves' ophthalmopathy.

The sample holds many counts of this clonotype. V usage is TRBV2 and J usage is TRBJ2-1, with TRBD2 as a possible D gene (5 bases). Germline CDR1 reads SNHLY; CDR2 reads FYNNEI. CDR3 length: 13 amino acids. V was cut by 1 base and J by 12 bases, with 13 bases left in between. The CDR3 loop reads CASSEVDTRGQFF. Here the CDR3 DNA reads TGTGCCAGCAGTGAAGTGGATACTCGGGGGCAGTTCTTC.

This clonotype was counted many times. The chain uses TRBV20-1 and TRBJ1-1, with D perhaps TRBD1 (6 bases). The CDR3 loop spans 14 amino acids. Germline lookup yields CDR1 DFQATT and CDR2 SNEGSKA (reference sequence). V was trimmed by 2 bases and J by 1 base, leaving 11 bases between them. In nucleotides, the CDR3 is TGCAGTGCTAGAAGGGGGGCCGGGAACACTGAAGCTTTCTTT. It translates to CSARRGAGNTEAFF.

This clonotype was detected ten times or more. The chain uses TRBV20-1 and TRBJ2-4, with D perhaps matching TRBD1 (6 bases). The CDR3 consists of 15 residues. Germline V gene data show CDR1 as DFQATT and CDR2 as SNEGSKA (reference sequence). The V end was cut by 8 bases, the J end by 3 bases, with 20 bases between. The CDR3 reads CSTHAGAINKNIQYF. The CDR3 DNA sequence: TGCAGTACCCACGCAGGGGCTATTAACAAAAACATTCAGTACTTC.

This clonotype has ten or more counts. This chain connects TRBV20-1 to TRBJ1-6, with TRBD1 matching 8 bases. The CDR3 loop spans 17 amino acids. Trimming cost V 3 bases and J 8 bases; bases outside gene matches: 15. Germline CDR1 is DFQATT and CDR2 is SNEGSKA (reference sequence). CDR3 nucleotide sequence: TGCAGTGCTAGCGCCTCTCGGTTGACAGGGGCCGATTCACCCCTCCACTTT. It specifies CSASASRLTGADSPLHF.

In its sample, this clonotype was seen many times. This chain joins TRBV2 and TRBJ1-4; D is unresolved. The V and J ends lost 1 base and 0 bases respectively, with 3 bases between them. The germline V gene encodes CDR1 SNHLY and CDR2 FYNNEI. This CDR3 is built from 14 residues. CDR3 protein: CASSEDATNEKLFF. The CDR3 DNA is TGTGCCAGCAGTGAAGACGCAACTAATGAAAAACTGTTTTTT.

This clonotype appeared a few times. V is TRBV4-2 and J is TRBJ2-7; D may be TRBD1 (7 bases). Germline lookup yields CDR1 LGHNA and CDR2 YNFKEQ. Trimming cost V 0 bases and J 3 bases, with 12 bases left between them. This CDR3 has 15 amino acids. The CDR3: CASSQEAGGNYEQYF. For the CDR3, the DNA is TGTGCCAGCAGCCAAGAGGCAGGGGGGAACTACGAGCAGTACTTC.

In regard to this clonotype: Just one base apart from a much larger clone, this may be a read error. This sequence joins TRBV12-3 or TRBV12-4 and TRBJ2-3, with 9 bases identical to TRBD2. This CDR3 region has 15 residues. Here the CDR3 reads CAGSPTGTSKDTQYF. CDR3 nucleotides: TGTGCCGGCAGTCCAACCGGGACTAGCAAAGATACGCAGTATTTT.

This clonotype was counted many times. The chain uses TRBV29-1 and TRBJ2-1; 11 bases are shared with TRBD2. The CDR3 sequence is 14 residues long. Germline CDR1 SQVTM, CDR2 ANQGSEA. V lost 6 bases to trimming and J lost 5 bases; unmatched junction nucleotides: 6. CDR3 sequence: CSVVTSGVNNEQFF. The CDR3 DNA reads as TGCAGCGTCGTGACTAGCGGGGTGAACAATGAGCAGTTCTTC.

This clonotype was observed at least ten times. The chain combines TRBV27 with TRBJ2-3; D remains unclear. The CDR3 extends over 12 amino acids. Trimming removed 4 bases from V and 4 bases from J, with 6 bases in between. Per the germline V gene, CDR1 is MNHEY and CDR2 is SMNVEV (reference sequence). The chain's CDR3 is CASSSRPDTQYF. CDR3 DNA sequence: TGTGCCAGCAGTTCGCGGCCAGATACGCAGTATTTT.

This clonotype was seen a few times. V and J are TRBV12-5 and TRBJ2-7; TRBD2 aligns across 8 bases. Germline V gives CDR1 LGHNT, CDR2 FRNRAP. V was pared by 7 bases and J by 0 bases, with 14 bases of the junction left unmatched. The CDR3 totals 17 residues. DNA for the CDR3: TGTGCTAGTGCTATTCAAGGGGGAGCGGGGGCCTCCTACGAGCAGTACTTC. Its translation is CASAIQGGAGASYEQYF. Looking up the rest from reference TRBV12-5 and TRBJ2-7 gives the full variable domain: DARVTQTPRHKVTEMGQEVTMRCQPILGHNTVFWYRQTMMQGLELLAYFRNRAPLDDSGMPKDRFSAEMPDATLATLKIQPSEPRDSAVYFCASAIQGGAGASYEQYFGPGTRLTVT.

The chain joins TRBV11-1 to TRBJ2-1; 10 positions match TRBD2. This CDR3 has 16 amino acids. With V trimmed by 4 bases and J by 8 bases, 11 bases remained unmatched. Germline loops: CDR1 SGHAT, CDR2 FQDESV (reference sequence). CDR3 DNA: TGTGCCAGCAGCTCCTCGACTAGCGGGCTGGTCCATGAGCAGTTCTTC. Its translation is CASSSSTSGLVHEQFF.

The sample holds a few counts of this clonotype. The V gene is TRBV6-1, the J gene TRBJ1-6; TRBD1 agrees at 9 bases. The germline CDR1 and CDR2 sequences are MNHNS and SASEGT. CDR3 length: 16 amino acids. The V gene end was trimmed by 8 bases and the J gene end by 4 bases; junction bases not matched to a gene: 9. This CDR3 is CASQGTGISYNSPLHF. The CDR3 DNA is TGTGCCAGCCAAGGGACAGGGATTTCTTATAATTCACCCCTCCACTTT.

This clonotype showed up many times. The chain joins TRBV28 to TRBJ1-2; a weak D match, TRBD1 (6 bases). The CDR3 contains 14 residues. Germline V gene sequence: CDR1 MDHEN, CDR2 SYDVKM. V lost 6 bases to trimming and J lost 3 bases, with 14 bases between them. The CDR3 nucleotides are TGTGCCAGCAGGTCAACCGGGACACACTATGGCTACACCTTC. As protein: CASRSTGTHYGYTF.

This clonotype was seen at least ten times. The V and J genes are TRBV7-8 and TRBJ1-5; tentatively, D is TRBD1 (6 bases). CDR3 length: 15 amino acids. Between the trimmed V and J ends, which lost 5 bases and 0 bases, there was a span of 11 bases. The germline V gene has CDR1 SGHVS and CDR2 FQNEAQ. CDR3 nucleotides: TGTGCCAGCAGCCCCGACAGGATTAGCAATCAGCCCCAGCATTTT. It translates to CASSPDRISNQPQHF.

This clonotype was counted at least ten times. The CDR3 here is CASSQTGNQPQHF. The CDR3 coding sequence is TGTGCCAGCAGCCAGACAGGCAATCAGCCCCAGCATTTT. This sequence joins TRBV12-3 or TRBV12-4 and TRBJ1-5; possible D gene TRBD1, 5 bases. V lost 6 bases and J lost 2, with 8 bases in between. This CDR3 has 13 amino acids.

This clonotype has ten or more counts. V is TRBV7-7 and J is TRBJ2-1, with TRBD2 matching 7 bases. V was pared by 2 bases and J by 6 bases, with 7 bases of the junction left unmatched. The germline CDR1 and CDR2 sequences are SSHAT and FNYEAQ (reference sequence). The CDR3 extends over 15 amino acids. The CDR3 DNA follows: TGTGCCAGCAGCTTATCCCCAAGCGGGGCCAATGAGCAGTTCTTC. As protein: CASSLSPSGANEQFF.

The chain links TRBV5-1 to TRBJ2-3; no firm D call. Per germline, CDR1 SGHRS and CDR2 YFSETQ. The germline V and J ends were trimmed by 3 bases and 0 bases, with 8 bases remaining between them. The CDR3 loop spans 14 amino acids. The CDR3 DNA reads TGCGCCAGCAGCTCCACGCAGAGCACAGATACGCAGTATTTT. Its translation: CASSSTQSTDTQYF.

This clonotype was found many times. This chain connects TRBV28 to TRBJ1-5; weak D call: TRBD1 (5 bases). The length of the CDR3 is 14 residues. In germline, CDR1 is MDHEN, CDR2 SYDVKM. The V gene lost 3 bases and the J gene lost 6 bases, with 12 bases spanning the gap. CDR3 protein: CASSFQRGSQPQHF. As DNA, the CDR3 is TGTGCCAGCAGTTTTCAGCGGGGGAGTCAGCCCCAGCATTTT.

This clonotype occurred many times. CDR3 residues: CASSLSGYFTGELFF. The DNA of the CDR3 is TGTGCCAGCAGTTTAAGTGGATATTTCACCGGGGAGCTGTTTTTT. The chain recombines TRBV28 with TRBJ2-2; no firm D call. The CDR3 sequence is 15 residues long. Germline assignment: CDR1 MDHEN and CDR2 SYDVKM. The germline V and J ends were trimmed by 2 bases and 4 bases, with 11 bases remaining between them.

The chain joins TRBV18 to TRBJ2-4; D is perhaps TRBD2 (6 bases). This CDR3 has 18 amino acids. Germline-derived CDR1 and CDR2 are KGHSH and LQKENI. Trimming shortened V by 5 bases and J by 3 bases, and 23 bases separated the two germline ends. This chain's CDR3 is CASSRGLTDPRGKNIQYF. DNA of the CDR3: TGTGCCAGCTCAAGGGGACTGACGGACCCTCGGGGCAAAAACATTCAGTACTTC.

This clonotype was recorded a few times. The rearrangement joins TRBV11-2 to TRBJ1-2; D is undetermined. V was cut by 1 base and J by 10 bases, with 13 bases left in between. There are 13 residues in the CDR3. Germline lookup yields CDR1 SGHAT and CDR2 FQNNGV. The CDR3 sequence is CASSLVQTDIYTF. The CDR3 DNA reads TGTGCCAGCAGCTTAGTACAGACCGATATCTACACCTTC. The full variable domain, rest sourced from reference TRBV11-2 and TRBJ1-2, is EAGVAQSPRYKIIEKRQSVAFWCNPISGHATLYWYQQILGQGPKLLIQFQNNGVVDDSQLPKDRFSAERLKGVDSTLKIQPAKLEDSAVYLCASSLVQTDIYTFGSGTRLTVV.

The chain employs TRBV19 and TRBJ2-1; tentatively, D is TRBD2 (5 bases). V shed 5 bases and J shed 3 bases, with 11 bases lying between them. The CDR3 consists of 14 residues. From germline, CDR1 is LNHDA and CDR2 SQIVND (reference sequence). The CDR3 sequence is CASSSRTLYNEQFF. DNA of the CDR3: TGTGCCAGTAGTTCGCGGACTCTCTACAATGAGCAGTTCTTC.

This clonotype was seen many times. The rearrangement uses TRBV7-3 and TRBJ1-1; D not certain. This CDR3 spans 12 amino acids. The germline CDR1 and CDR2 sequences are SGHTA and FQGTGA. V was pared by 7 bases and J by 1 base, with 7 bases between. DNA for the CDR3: TGTGCCAGCAACCGGACGAACACTGAAGCTTTCTTT. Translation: CASNRTNTEAFF. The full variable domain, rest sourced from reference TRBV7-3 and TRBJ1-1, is GAGVSQTPSNKVTEKGKYVELRCDPISGHTALYWYRQSLGQGPEFLIYFQGTGAADDSGLPNDRFFAVRPEGSVSTLKIQRTERGDSAVYLCASNRTNTEAFFGQGTRLTVV.